This T cell receptor beta chain was profiled in a study of T cell repertoires in cytomegalovirus infection. Overall study: Public TCR beta signatures marked donors with CMV infection and the matching HLA.

This clonotype showed up many times. TCRdb re-called the reads through MiXCR, storing one row per CDR3 protein. The sample carries around 70,000 distinct CDR3 sequences, more than 3% recorded once. Germline V CDR1 and CDR2: SQVTM, ANQGSEA. The CDR3 runs to 13 residues. The V segment lost 7 bases and the J segment 3 bases; nucleotides outside the gene matches: 9. The origin of this receptor is a human donor in good health (CMV status not recorded). Some clones in this sample may be carry-over from other donors' samples. The chain employs TRBV29-1 and TRBJ2-7, with 7 bases matching TRBD1. The sample comprised PBMCs. DNA of the CDR3: TGCAGCGCCGTACACCCAGGGGGCTACGAGCAGTACTTC. Its protein is CSAVHPGGYEQYF.